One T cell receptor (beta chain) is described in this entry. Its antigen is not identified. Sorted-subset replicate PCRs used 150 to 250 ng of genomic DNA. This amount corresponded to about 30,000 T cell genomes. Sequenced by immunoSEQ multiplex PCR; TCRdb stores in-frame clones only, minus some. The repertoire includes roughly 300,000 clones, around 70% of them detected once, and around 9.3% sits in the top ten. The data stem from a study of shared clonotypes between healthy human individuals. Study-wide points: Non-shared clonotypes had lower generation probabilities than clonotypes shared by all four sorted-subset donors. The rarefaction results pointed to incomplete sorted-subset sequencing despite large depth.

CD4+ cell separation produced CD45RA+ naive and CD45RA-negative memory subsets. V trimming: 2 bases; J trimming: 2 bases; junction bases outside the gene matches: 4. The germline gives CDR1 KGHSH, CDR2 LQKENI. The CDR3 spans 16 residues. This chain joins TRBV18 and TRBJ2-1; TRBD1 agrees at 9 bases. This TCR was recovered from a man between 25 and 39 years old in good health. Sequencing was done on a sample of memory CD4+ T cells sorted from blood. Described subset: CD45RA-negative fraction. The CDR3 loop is CASSPERTGAYNEQFF. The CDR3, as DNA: TGTGCCAGCTCACCAGAACGGACAGGGGCCTACAATGAGCAGTTCTTC.